The 15 T cell receptor beta chains below were found in one sample sequenced in a study of blood T cell repertoires in COVID-19. The data were produced by immunoSEQ multiplex PCR, yet TCRdb's version contains in-frame clones alone and is incomplete. The sample carries about half a million clones, approximately 85% recorded once. The sequenced sample was peripheral blood. These receptors were taken from a human donor in a cohort sampled during active COVID-19.

This clone occurred once. The chain links TRBV15 to TRBJ2-2, with D unresolved. The germline V gene has CDR1 LNHNV and CDR2 YYDKDF (reference sequence). The V end lost 3 bases, the J end lost 3 bases, and 2 bases lay between the germline ends. The CDR3 is 12 amino acids. CDR3: CATSSYTGELFF. CDR3 DNA: TGTGCCACCAGCAGCTACACCGGGGAGCTGTTTTTT. Full variable domain (remainder filled in from reference TRBV15 and TRBJ2-2): DAMVIQNPRYQVTQFGKPVTLSCSQTLNHNVMYWYQQKSSQAPKLLFHYYDKDFNNEADTPDNFQSRRPNTSFCFLDIRSPGLGDTAMYLCATSSYTGELFFGEGSRLTVL.

This clone was counted a few times. This rearrangement joins TRBV5-1 to TRBJ1-2, with TRBD1 identical over 11 bases. From germline, CDR1 is SGHRS and CDR2 YFSETQ. CDR3 length equals 14 residues. V dropped 0 bases and J dropped 13; count of bases not matched to a gene: 8. The DNA for the CDR3 is TGCGCCAGCAGCTTGGCGGGACAGGGGGAAGTAAGCACCTTC. Its translation: CASSLAGQGEVSTF.

The chain uses TRBV9 and TRBJ2-3; maybe TRBD1 (5 bases). V was clipped by 8 bases and J by 4 bases, with 14 bases between them. Germline V gene sequence: CDR1 SGDLS, CDR2 YYNGEE. The CDR3 length is 13 residues. The CDR3, as DNA: TGTGCCAGTGTAGGGGCCTTCTCAGATACGCAGTATTTT. Protein sequence: CASVGAFSDTQYF.

V usage is TRBV5-4 and J usage is TRBJ2-6; TRBD1 is a possible D gene (5 bases). The germline V and J ends were trimmed by 4 bases and 1 base, with 9 bases remaining between them. CDR3 length equals 15 residues. The germline CDR1 and CDR2 sequences are SGHNT and YYREEE (reference sequence). CDR3 region: CASSLQGSGANVLTF. The CDR3 DNA reads TGTGCCAGCAGCCTTCAGGGTTCTGGGGCCAACGTCCTGACTTTC.

V usage is TRBV28 and J usage is TRBJ2-3; 8 bases are a match to TRBD2. V shed 4 bases and J 1 base; nucleotides not matched to a gene: 10. CDR1 is MDHEN, CDR2 SYDVKM, per germline. The CDR3 covers 17 residues. The CDR3 loop is CASSSPSGRGGTDTQYF. CDR3 nucleotide sequence: TGTGCCAGCAGTTCCCCCTCCGGGCGGGGGGGCACAGATACGCAGTATTTT. The full variable domain, completed using reference TRBV28 and TRBJ2-3, is DVKVTQSSRYLVKRTGEKVFLECVQDMDHENMFWYRQDPGLGLRLIYFSYDVKMKEKGDIPEGYSVSREKKERFSLILESASTNQTSMYLCASSSPSGRGGTDTQYFGPGTRLTVL.

This clone was counted a single time. V is TRBV21-1 and J is TRBJ2-7; TRBD1 is the table's D call and was not checked against the DNA. TRBV21-1 is an annotated pseudogene. The CDR3 sequence is 14 residues long. In DNA form, the CDR3 reads TGTGCCAGCAGCAAACCTCGAACAGTCGACGAGCAGTACTTC. This translates into CASSKPRTVDEQYF.

This clone was observed a few times. This sequence joins TRBV3-1 (or the pseudogene TRBV3-2) and TRBJ1-6, with a possible D match to TRBD1 (5 bases). The germline CDR1 and CDR2 sequences are LGHDT and YNNKEL (reference sequence). The ends were cut back, 0 bases at V and 16 bases at J, with 13 bases in the middle. The CDR3 totals 13 residues. The CDR3 sequence: CASSQDRTGRLHF. The CDR3 nucleotides read TGTGCCAGCAGCCAAGATCGAACAGGTAGACTCCACTTT.

The rearrangement links TRBV7-3 to TRBJ2-3; TRBD1 matches at 7 bases. CDR3 size: 16 residues. Germline assignment: CDR1 SGHTA and CDR2 FQGTGA. Unmatched junction bases numbered 6, after V lost 0 bases and J lost 3 bases. The CDR3 sequence is CASSLTGDSLTDTQYF. CDR3 sequence (DNA): TGTGCCAGCAGCTTAACTGGGGACAGCCTTACAGATACGCAGTATTTT.

The chain couples TRBV5-1 to TRBJ2-1, with 9 bases aligning to TRBD1. Per germline, CDR1 SGHRS and CDR2 YFSETQ. CDR3 size: 15 residues. The V segment lost 4 bases and the J segment 6 bases; nucleotides outside the gene matches: 8. In nucleotides, the CDR3 is TGCGCCAGCAGCCACGCACAGGGGGCTATCAATGAGCAGTTCTTC. Translated, it gives CASSHAQGAINEQFF.

The chain links TRBV30 to TRBJ2-4; D unresolved. This CDR3 is built from 12 residues. Germline lookup yields CDR1 GTSNPN and CDR2 SVGIG (reference sequence). The V end was cut by 3 bases, the J end by 6 bases, with 9 bases between. CDR3 amino acids: CAWSQAGNIQYF. CDR3 DNA sequence: TGTGCCTGGAGCCAGGCTGGAAACATTCAGTACTTC.

The chain is built from TRBV7-3 and TRBJ2-1, with TRBD1 identical over 8 bases. Looked up from germline, CDR1 is SGHTA and CDR2 is FQGTGA. J gave up 8 bases and V 5 bases, and 14 bases lay outside the gene matches. This CDR3 is built from 16 residues. CDR3 sequence: CASSPRIGQGGDEQFF. In DNA, the CDR3 is TGTGCCAGCAGCCCCCGTATTGGACAGGGTGGCGATGAGCAGTTCTTC. Full variable domain (remainder filled in from reference TRBV7-3 and TRBJ2-1): GAGVSQTPSNKVTEKGKYVELRCDPISGHTALYWYRQSLGQGPEFLIYFQGTGAADDSGLPNDRFFAVRPEGSVSTLKIQRTERGDSAVYLCASSPRIGQGGDEQFFGPGTRLTVL.

Notes on this clone: The junction shows a germline mismatch at one end, possibly a read error. The chain recombines TRBV6-5 with TRBJ2-3, with 14 bases fitting TRBD2. The CDR3 consists of 15 residues. Germline V lookup: CDR1 MNHEY, CDR2 SVGAGI. In DNA form, the CDR3 reads TGTGCCAGCAGGGGACTAGCGGGAGCCCTAGATACCCAGTATTTT. Residues: CASRGLAGALDTQYF.

The chain carries TRBV9 and TRBJ2-2, with 7 bases lining up with TRBD2. The CDR3 is 17 amino acids. Germline CDR1 is SGDLS and CDR2 is YYNGEE. J gave up 5 bases and V 0 bases, and 10 bases lay outside the gene matches. The CDR3 nucleotides read TGTGCCAGCAGCGTAGCTTCCGGCGGGAGCGGGACCGGGGAGCTGTTTTTT. Amino acid sequence: CASSVASGGSGTGELFF.

The chain combines TRBV6-4 with TRBJ2-3; D remains unclear. Germline values: CDR1 MRHNA, CDR2 SNTAGT. The CDR3 spans 15 residues. Between the trimmed V and J ends, which lost 2 bases and 0 bases, there was a span of 9 bases. The CDR3 DNA is TGTGCCAGCAGTGACGGTGGCAGGAGCACAGATACGCAGTATTTT. It is translated as CASSDGGRSTDTQYF.

This chain connects TRBV15 to TRBJ2-1; 14 bases are shared with TRBD2. Germline V lookup: CDR1 LNHNV, CDR2 YYDKDF (reference sequence). This CDR3 is 17 amino acids long. V trimming: 4 bases; J trimming: 8 bases; junction bases outside the gene matches: 10. The CDR3 reads CATSTGTSGSRVHEQFF. In DNA, the CDR3 is TGTGCCACCAGCACAGGGACTAGCGGGAGTCGGGTGCATGAGCAGTTCTTC.